A selection of T cell receptor beta chains follows, all from one sample in a study of T cells in tumors after PD-1 blockade. Using immunoSEQ multiplex PCR, the repertoire was profiled, and TCRdb retains in-frame clones only, with some absent. The profile shows some 20,000 clones, over 75% of them singletons. The sample was PBMCs, taken before anti-PD-1 treatment. Source of these receptors: a human donor with basal cell carcinoma. The CDR3 runs from the conserved cysteine through the conserved F or W. D genes are given only for firm matches. Clone size is stated in some rows and not others, as once, few, many or a class when expanded.

abundance: .; v_gene: TRBV6-1; d_gene: .; j_gene: TRBJ1-2; CDR3aa: CASSEGQNYGYTF; CDR3nt: TGTGCCAGCAGTGAAGGACAGAACTATGGCTACACCTTC
abundance: once; v_gene: TRBV4-2; d_gene: TRBD1; j_gene: TRBJ2-1; CDR3aa: CASSQDRTGNNEQFF; CDR3nt: TGTGCCAGCAGCCAAGATCGGACAGGTAATAATGAGCAGTTCTTC
abundance: .; v_gene: TRBV29-1; d_gene: TRBD2; j_gene: TRBJ2-7; CDR3aa: CSVAVLGGSFYEQYF; CDR3nt: TGCAGCGTTGCCGTGCTGGGCGGGAGTTTTTACGAGCAGTACTTC
abundance: .; v_gene: TRBV3-1/TRBV3-2; d_gene: .; j_gene: TRBJ1-3; CDR3aa: CASLGPGNTIYF; CDR3nt: TGTGCCAGCTTAGGTCCTGGAAACACCATATATTTT
abundance: .; v_gene: TRBV7-2; d_gene: .; j_gene: TRBJ2-2; CDR3aa: CASSSGRYTGELFF; CDR3nt: TGTGCCAGCAGCTCCGGACGTTACACCGGGGAGCTGTTTTTT
abundance: .; v_gene: TRBV7-6; d_gene: TRBD1; j_gene: TRBJ1-4; CDR3aa: CASSEDRRNSATNEKLFF; CDR3nt: TGTGCCAGCAGCGAGGACAGGAGAAATAGTGCAACTAATGAAAAACTGTTTTTT
abundance: .; v_gene: TRBV7-2; d_gene: .; j_gene: TRBJ2-6; CDR3aa: CASSPVLQINVLTF; CDR3nt: TGTGCCAGCAGCCCTGTGCTACAAATTAACGTCCTGACTTTC
abundance: .; v_gene: TRBV10-3; d_gene: .; j_gene: TRBJ2-7; CDR3aa: CAISRDTYEQYF; CDR3nt: TGTGCCATCAGCCGGGACACCTACGAGCAGTACTTC
abundance: few; v_gene: TRBV9; d_gene: .; j_gene: TRBJ1-1; CDR3aa: CASSPFLGRGSDTEAFF; CDR3nt: TGTGCCAGCAGCCCCTTTTTGGGCAGGGGAAGCGACACTGAAGCTTTCTTT
abundance: .; v_gene: TRBV5-4; d_gene: .; j_gene: TRBJ2-7; CDR3aa: CASSFGGQGSSYEQYF; CDR3nt: TGTGCCAGCAGCTTCGGAGGTCAGGGAAGCTCCTACGAGCAGTACTTC
abundance: .; v_gene: TRBV11-2; d_gene: TRBD2; j_gene: TRBJ2-7; CDR3aa: CASSFFFTSGRAAYEQYF; CDR3nt: TGTGCCAGCAGCTTTTTTTTCACGAGCGGGAGGGCAGCCTACGAGCAGTACTTC
abundance: few; v_gene: TRBV4-1; d_gene: TRBD2; j_gene: TRBJ2-7; CDR3aa: CASSLTVRGTGEQYF; CDR3nt: TGCGCCAGCAGCCTCACGGTGCGGGGGACGGGCGAGCAGTACTTC
abundance: once; v_gene: TRBV28; d_gene: .; j_gene: TRBJ2-7; CDR3aa: CASSPDPRHGISYEQYF; CDR3nt: TGTGCCAGCAGCCCGGACCCTCGACACGGAATCTCCTACGAGCAGTACTTC
abundance: .; v_gene: TRBV11-3; d_gene: .; j_gene: TRBJ2-7; CDR3aa: CASSLDGRGSYEQYF; CDR3nt: TGTGCCAGCAGCTTAGATGGAAGGGGATCCTACGAGCAGTACTTC